This T cell receptor beta chain was observed in a study of human T cells and chemical hapten exposure. Whole-study context: Patients, predominantly female, presented with alopecia areata, totalis or universalis. TCR yields per sample varied, mainly owing to small pooled library volume differences. Study-level findings and limits: Clustering by CDR3 similarity yielded significantly more large clusters from expanded TCRs than controls. With DPC sensitization, TCRs exceeding 1 in 1000 frequency showed no change.

A single record per CDR3 protein comes from TCRdb applying MiXCR to the RACE reads. Among 110,000 to 150,000 distinct CDR3 sequences listed, roughly 10% were seen once. V dropped 5 bases and J dropped 1; count of bases not matched to a gene: 5. This CDR3 spans 15 amino acids. CDR1 SNHLY and CDR2 FYNNEI come from the germline V gene. Time point given: patch test 2, 6 weeks after DPC sensitization. Treatment: therapeutic diphenylcyclopropenone sensitization with weekly scalp DPC. Concerning this clonotype: The antigen is unknown.

The V gene is TRBV2, the J gene TRBJ1-5, with 7 bases that match TRBD1. This clonotype originated in a woman between 50 and 59 years old with alopecia areata. Some clones in this sample may be carry-over from other donors' samples. The sample in question was whole blood, obtained in connection with sensitization to the hapten diphenylcyclopropenone (DPC). CDR3 bases: TGTGCCAGCAGTCGGGACAGACCGAGCAATCAGCCCCAGCATTTT. Its translation: CASSRDRPSNQPQHF. The variable domain in full, with the rest retrieved from reference TRBV2 and TRBJ1-5, is EPEVTQTPSHQVTQMGQEVILRCVPISNHLYFYWYRQILGQKVEFLVSFYNNEISEKSEIFDDQFSVERPDGSNFTLKIRSTKLEDSAMYFCASSRDRPSNQPQHFGDGTRLSIL.